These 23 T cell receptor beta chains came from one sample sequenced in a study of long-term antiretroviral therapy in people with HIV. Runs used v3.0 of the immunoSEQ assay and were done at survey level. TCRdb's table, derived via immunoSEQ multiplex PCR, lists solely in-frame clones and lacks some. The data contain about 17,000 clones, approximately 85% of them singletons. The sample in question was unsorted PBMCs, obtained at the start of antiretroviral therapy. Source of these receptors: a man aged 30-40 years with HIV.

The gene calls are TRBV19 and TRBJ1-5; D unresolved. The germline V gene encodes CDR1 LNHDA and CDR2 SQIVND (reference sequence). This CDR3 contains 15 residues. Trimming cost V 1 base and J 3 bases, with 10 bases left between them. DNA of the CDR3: TGTGCCAGTAGTATAGCCGGGCGGTTCAATCAGCCCCAGCATTTT. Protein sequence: CASSIAGRFNQPQHF.

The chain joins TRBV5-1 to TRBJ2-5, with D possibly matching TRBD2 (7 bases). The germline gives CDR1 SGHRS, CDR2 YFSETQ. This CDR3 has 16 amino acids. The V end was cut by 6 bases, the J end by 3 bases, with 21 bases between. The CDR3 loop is CASNWGGRHSEETQYF. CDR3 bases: TGCGCCAGCAACTGGGGGGGGCGTCACTCGGAAGAGACCCAGTACTTC.

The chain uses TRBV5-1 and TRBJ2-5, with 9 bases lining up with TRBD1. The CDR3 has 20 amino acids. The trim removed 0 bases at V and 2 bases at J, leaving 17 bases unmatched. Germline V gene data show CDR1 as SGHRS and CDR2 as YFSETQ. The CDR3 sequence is CASSLGDGGGLGQGQETQYF. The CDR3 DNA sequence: TGCGCCAGCAGCTTGGGAGACGGGGGTGGATTGGGACAGGGACAAGAGACCCAGTACTTC.

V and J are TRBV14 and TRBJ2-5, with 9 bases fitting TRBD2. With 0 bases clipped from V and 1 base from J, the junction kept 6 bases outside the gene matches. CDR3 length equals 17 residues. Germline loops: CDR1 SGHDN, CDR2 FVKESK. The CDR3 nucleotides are TGTGCCAGCAGCCAAGATCCTCTAGCGGGGCTCCAAGAGACCCAGTACTTC. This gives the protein CASSQDPLAGLQETQYF.

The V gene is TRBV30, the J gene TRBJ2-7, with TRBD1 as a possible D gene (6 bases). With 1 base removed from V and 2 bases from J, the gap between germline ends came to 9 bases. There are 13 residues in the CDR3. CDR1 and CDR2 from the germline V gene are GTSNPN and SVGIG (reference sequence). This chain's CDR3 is CAWSAGTTYEQYF. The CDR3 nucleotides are TGTGCCTGGAGTGCCGGGACAACCTACGAGCAGTACTTC.

The CDR3 is CASSQEIMGRLAAYNEQFF. CDR3 nucleotides: TGTGCCAGCAGCCAGGAGATAATGGGGAGACTAGCGGCTTACAATGAGCAGTTCTTC. V gene TRBV4-2 combines with J gene TRBJ2-1; 9 nucleotides align to TRBD2. The germline CDR1 and CDR2 sequences are LGHNA and YNFKEQ. CDR3 length: 19 amino acids. V shed 3 bases, J shed 4 bases, and the junction held 16 bases outside the gene matches.

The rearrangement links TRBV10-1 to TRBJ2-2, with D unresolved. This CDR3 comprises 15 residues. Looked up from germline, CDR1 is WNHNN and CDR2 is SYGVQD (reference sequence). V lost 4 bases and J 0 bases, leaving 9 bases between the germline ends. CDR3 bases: TGCGCCAGCAGTGTCGCGCTTCCGAACACCGGGGAGCTGTTTTTT. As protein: CASSVALPNTGELFF.

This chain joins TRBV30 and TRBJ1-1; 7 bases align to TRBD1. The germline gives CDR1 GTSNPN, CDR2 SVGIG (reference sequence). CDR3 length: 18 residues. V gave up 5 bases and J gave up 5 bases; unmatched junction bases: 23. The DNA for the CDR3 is TGTGCCTGGGCGGGACAGAGGAACCTAGGTCTAGGTAGAACTGAAGCTTTCTTT. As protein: CAWAGQRNLGLGRTEAFF.

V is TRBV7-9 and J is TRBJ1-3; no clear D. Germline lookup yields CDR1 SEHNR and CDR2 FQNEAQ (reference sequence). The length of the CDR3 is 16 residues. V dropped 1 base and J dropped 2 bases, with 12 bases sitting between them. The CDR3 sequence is CASSLEGGVAGNTIYF. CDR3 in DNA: TGTGCCAGCAGCTTAGAGGGCGGCGTAGCTGGAAACACCATATATTTT.

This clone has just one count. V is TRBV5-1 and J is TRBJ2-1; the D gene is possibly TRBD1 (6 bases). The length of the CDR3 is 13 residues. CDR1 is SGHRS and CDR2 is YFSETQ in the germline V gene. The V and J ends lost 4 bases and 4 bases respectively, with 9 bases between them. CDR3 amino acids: CASSRGIYNEQFF. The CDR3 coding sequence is TGCGCCAGCAGCAGGGGGATTTACAATGAGCAGTTCTTC.

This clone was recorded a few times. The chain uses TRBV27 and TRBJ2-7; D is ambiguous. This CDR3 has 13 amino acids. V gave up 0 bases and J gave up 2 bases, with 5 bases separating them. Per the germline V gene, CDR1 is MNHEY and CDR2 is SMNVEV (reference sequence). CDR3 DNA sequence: TGTGCCAGCAGTTTATCGAAACCCTACGAGCAGTACTTC. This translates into CASSLSKPYEQYF.

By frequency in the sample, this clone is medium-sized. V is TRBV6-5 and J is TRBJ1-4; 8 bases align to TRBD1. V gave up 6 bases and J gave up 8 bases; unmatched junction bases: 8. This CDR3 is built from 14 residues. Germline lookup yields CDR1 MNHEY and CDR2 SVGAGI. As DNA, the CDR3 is TGTGCCAGCAGGCAGGGGGCTCCATGGGAAAAACTGTTTTTT. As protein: CASRQGAPWEKLFF.

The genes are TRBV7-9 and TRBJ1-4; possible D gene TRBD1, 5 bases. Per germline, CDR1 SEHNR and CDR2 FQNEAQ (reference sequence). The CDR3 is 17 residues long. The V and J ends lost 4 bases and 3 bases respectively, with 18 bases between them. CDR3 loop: CASSSTARQQPNEKLFF. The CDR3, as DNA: TGTGCCAGCAGCTCGACTGCTCGACAGCAACCTAATGAAAAACTGTTTTTT.

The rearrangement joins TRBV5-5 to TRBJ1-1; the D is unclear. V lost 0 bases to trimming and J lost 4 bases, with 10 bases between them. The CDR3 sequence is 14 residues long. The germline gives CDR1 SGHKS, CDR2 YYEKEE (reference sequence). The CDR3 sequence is CASSLGAGGTEAFF. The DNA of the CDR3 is TGTGCCAGCAGCTTGGGGGCAGGAGGCACTGAAGCTTTCTTT.

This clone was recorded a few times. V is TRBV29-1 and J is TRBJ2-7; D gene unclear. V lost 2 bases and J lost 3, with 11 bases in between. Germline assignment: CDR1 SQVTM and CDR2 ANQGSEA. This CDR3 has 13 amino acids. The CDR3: CSVESGTLYEQYF. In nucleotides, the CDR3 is TGCAGCGTTGAATCCGGCACCCTCTACGAGCAGTACTTC.

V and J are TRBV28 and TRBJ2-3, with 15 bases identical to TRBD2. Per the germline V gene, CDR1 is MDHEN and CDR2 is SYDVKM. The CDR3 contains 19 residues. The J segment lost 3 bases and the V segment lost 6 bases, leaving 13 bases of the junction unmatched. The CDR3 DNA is TGTGCCAGCAGCATGGGACTAGCGGGAGGAGGGCCAGGGACAGATACGCAGTATTTT. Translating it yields CASSMGLAGGGPGTDTQYF.

In nucleotides, the CDR3 is TGTGCCAGCAGCAGCTACGGCTCTGGAAACACCATATATTTT. Its protein is CASSSYGSGNTIYF. V is TRBV7-2 and J is TRBJ1-3; D is ambiguous. Trimming removed 5 bases from V and 0 bases from J, with 8 bases in between. This CDR3 spans 14 amino acids. Germline CDR1 reads SGHTA; CDR2 reads FQGNSA.

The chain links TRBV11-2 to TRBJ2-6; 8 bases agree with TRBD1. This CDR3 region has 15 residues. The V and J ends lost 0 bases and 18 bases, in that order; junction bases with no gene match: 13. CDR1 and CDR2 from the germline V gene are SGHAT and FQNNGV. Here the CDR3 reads CASSLDYLGQVGQTF. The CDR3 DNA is TGTGCCAGCAGCTTAGATTATTTGGGACAGGTGGGCCAGACTTTC. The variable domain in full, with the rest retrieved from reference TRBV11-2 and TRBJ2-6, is EAGVAQSPRYKIIEKRQSVAFWCNPISGHATLYWYQQILGQGPKLLIQFQNNGVVDDSQLPKDRFSAERLKGVDSTLKIQPAKLEDSAVYLCASSLDYLGQVGQTFGAGSRLTVL.

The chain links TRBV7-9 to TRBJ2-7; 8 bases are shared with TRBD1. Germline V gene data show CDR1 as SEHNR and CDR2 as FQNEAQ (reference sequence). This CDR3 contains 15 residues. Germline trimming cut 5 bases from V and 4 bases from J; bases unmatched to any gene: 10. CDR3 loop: CASSAQGAIFYEQYF. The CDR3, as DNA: TGTGCCAGCAGCGCGCAGGGGGCGATTTTTTACGAGCAGTACTTC.

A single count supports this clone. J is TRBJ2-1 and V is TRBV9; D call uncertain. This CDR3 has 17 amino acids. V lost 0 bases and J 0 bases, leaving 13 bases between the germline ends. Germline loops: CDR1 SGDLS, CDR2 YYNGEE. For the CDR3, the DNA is TGTGCCAGCAGCGTAGAGCACTTTTCGAGCTCCTACAATGAGCAGTTCTTC. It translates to CASSVEHFSSSYNEQFF.

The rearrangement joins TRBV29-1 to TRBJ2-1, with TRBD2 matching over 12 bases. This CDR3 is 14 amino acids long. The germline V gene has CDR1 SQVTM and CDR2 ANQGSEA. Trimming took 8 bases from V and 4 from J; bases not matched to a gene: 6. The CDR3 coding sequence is TGCAGCTTACTAGCGGGAGGCCGGTACAATGAGCAGTTCTTC. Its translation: CSLLAGGRYNEQFF.

The CDR3 sequence: CASSVGLGSEKLFF. As DNA, the CDR3 is TGTGCCAGCAGCGTAGGGTTGGGTTCTGAAAAACTGTTTTTT. The V gene is TRBV9, the J gene TRBJ1-4; no definite D call. Trimming cost V 0 bases and J 7 bases, with 10 bases left between them. The CDR3 runs 14 residues. The germline V gene has CDR1 SGDLS and CDR2 YYNGEE.

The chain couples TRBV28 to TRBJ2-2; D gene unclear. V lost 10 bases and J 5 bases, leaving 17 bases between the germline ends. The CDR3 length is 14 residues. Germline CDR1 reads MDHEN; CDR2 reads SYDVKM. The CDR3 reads CATRNKGRTGELFF. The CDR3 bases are TGTGCCACCAGGAACAAGGGTCGGACCGGGGAGCTGTTTTTT.